This paragraph reports one TCR beta chain. This clone's antigen is unknown. Base qualities are not at hand, and no much larger clone is one base apart. Additional DNA sequences in this sample encode the identical CDR3. This specimen belongs to a study of cytomegalovirus exposure and HLA in healthy donors listed by TCRdb under 2017. With respect to the entire study: An earlier analysis of around 600 of the donors reported about 290 Gb of sequence data and 117 million unique TCR beta sequences from roughly 200 million T cells. Alongside the repertoire data, information on donor age, sex, ethnicity and CMV serostatus was compiled. Of the 350 to 450 genotyped donors, 65% to 90% fell in the genetic ancestry cluster associated with self-reported Caucasian donors. A few DR-DQ haplotypes were treated as single units for association and clustering because of strong linkage in the cohort. A later analysis re-analyzed previously published TCR beta repertoires from roughly 630 donors and added high-resolution HLA genotyping to study TCR occurrence patterns. An early release that covered fewer than 800 HLA-typed donors contained approximately 300 gigabases of sequencing data and roughly 84 million unique TCR sequences. The number of typed donors differed by locus: about 620-640 for A, B, C, DRB1 and DQB1; 500 to 550 for DQA1; about 600 for DPA1; and 400 to 480 for DPB1. Both class I and class II loci were covered by HLA typing, at four-digit resolution. The T cell repertoires of 670 or so subjects were profiled by immunosequencing and related to cytomegalovirus serostatus. The study aimed to test whether signatures of past pathogen exposure could be identified by cataloging public T cell receptors. Besides the first cohort of approximately 670 subjects, a separate validation cohort made up of 120 different subjects was used. Every discovery cohort repertoire had been produced on one sequencing platform. Among 300 to 500 genotyped donors of the cohort, an average of approximately 200,000 unique TCR beta nucleotide sequences was sequenced per donor, of which about 19% were non-productive. Genome-wide SNP genotypes for about 60% of the 666 donors were used in a later genetic analysis, which treated that subset as a discovery cohort. Rather than using new phenotypic data, the later analysis identified candidate immune exposures from TCR beta sequences and from how often those sequences occurred across donors. An earlier analysis of fewer than 700 of the donors applied high-throughput TCR beta sequencing to assess whether each TCR beta V gene segment acted as functional or pseudogenic. High-throughput TCR immunosequencing, statistical association of individual TCRs with disease status, and machine learning were combined to predict cytomegalovirus infection status. Here is what the overall study found, with its caveats: A further reported finding was that TCR beta sequences accurately predicted the HLA-A and HLA-B alleles for most subjects in the first cohort. Because the 87-base-pair reads could not distinguish some IMGT-functional V segments, including TRBV6-2 and TRBV6-3, those segments were excluded. The sequencing pipeline was judged likely to have produced a cluster of highly shared sequence variants as a technical artifact. A later genetic analysis associated a missense DCLRE1C variant with V-gene and J-gene trimming of TCR beta chains, and an independent cohort replicated the association. According to a later genetic analysis, donors in an Asian-associated ancestry cluster had fewer N-insertions in productive TCRs than the approximately 630-donor mean. CMV serostatus was the only immune exposure information available for the cohort. An earlier analysis of several hundred of the donors showed that most TCR beta V segments appeared in productive rearrangements either about 87% or about 30% of the time, which broadly matched IMGT annotations. Strong co-occurrence of HLA alleles, especially DR and DQ, made assigning TCR associations to individual alleles difficult. Compared with equally common non-associated chains, HLA-associated TCR beta chains in a later analysis were more clonally expanded and had lower generation probabilities. Most TCR sequences were observed very rarely across donors, whereas some public TCRs were present in many individuals. The authors suggested that the approach could potentially be extended to other disease states and immunological phenotypes. Specific HLA alleles were associated with more than 15,000 TCR beta sequences at a false discovery rate of 0.05 in a later analysis. Because counts were too low, under 20 rarely observed V segments, including chromosome 9 orphons, were left out of the earlier analysis of 587 of the donors. In a later analysis, most CMV-associated TCR beta chains were found to appear HLA-restricted, with HLA associations seemingly driven largely by CMV exposure. Roughly uniform sequencing depth across donors was assumed in presence/absence analyses, although this assumption may not hold. Because HLA typing was unavailable for some donors at each locus, only the typed subset was used in association tests. A total of 150 or so TCR beta chains were listed by the study as associated with cytomegalovirus. The classifier was reported to diagnose cytomegalovirus status with high specificity and sensitivity in both the original and validation cohorts. In a later analysis, TCR association rates were found to vary across HLA loci, with the most associated TCRs seen for DRB1 alleles and the fewest for HLA-C alleles. Three of the identified cytomegalovirus-associated TCR beta chains were confirmed in vitro to be specific for cytomegalovirus antigens. Linkage disequilibrium might explain the correlated functional status among segregating V segments, but an unknown experimental factor could not be excluded. A later analysis reported that several top co-occurrence clusters appeared linked to parvovirus B19, influenza, CMV and Epstein-Barr virus. The cohort was sequenced for TCR beta chains only, and without alpha or paired-chain data the features that could be detected were limited.

Receptors were amplified or captured by the immunoSEQ multiplex PCR assay. For the multiplex PCR, a mixture combining 60 forward primers for TCR Vbeta segments and 13 reverse primers for TCR Jbeta segments was used. The CDR3 region of rearranged TCR beta genes was amplified from genomic DNA with a multiplex PCR assay. Amplified TCR beta libraries were sequenced as 87-base-pair reads on the Illumina HiSeq System. The published analysis was carried out like this. Across the 700 or so repertoires, a later analysis counted around 80 million unique TCR beta chains, around 10 million of which were shared by at least two donors. To remove PCR and sequencing errors, raw reads were error-corrected and collapsed into unique sequences using a nearest-neighbor algorithm that merged closely related sequences. To assign V, D and J gene segments, CDR3 sequences were aligned to IMGT reference sequences. For a sequence to be retained, a match of at least six nucleotides was required to both a V gene segment and a J gene segment. A rearrangement counted as productive if the CDR3 had no stop codons and remained in frame with V and J, and every other rearrangement counted as non-productive. Following IMGT convention, CDR3 was defined as the stretch from the second conserved V-encoded cysteine up to the conserved J-encoded phenylalanine. The earlier analysis of about 530 of the donors excluded any sequence lacking an unambiguous match to a single V gene segment. An earlier analysis of a few hundred of the donors called V segments functional above 56.7% productive rearrangements and segregating when the between-donor standard deviation exceeded 5%. A statistical classification framework was built to diagnose cytomegalovirus status from the catalog of TCR beta chain sequences. A later analysis assigned V and J genes by comparing TCR nucleotide sequences with IMGT/GENE-DB human TR gene sequences. A later analysis assigned CDR3 sequences and most-parsimonious VDJ recombination scenarios with the TCRdist pipeline. In a later analysis, each TCR beta chain was defined by its CDR3 amino acid sequence together with its V-gene family, and reads lacking a unique V-gene family were excluded. To address suspected cross-contamination and a sequencing artifact, a later analysis removed a few hundred highly shared, low-generation-probability nucleotide sequences. In a later analysis, a clonal expansion index for each public chain was calculated from normalized within-repertoire ranks of inferred template counts. Generation probabilities in a later analysis came from a VDJ recombination model fitted to out-of-frame rearrangements, and those results were checked against IGoR. Hypergeometric tests were used in a later analysis to score TCR-TCR, TCR-HLA and TCR-CMV co-occurrence, with a repertoire-size bias correction applied to the TCR pairs. To estimate false discovery rates, a later analysis permuted the HLA or CMV assignments 20 times. A later analysis grouped co-occurring TCRs with DBSCAN, adding TCRdist sequence similarity when clustering within HLA-allele-positive subsets. For co-occurrence clustering, repertoires with fewer than 30,000 or more than 120,000 public chains were excluded, along with 5 or 6 repertoires with anomalous nucleotide sharing. TCRdb took over this immuneACCESS table, retaining in-frame rearrangements with V and J assigned. Such tables are incomplete; in checked studies, under half of the missing clones stem from an unresolved V gene, and the remainder is unexplained. V and J calls and clone size are copied from that table; D and trimming were computed from the DNA. This sample holds about 170,000 clones; 75% were observed only once. Approximately 3.1% of the sample rests with the top ten.

CDR1 and CDR2 are drawn from the germline V gene (reference sequence): SGHNT, YYREEE. Counted from cysteine to phenylalanine, this CDR3 has 13 amino acids. The sequence is cut down to CDR3 DNA, 39 bases in frame from base 1. Trimming costs V 1 base and J 4 bases, and their ends lie 8 bases apart. In total, roughly 670 healthy bone marrow donors made up the cohort. At the time of sampling, every cohort member was nominally healthy, though immune exposures that went unrecorded were likely present. The donor was CMV seropositive and belonged to the group of 250 to 350 seropositive cohort members. A peripheral blood sample was collected from each donor, and TCR beta sequencing was performed on peripheral blood mononuclear cells. The Qiagen DNeasy Blood Extraction Kit was used to extract genomic DNA from the blood cell samples.

The sequence derives from a woman in her forties or fifties in good health and CMV-seropositive. Sequences were obtained from PBMCs. The chain is assembled from TRBV5-4 and TRBJ1-1; TRBD1 is a possible D gene, resting on 5 matching bases. The CDR3 protein: CASSLYRGTEAFF. The DNA reads TGTGCCAGCAGCTTGTATAGGGGCACTGAAGCTTTCTTT.